The 3 T cell receptor beta chains below come from one sample, sequenced in a study of radiotherapy plus CTLA-4 blockade in lung cancer. The method was immunoSEQ multiplex PCR; TCRdb's version includes in-frame clones alone and lacks a portion of them. There are some 45,000 clones in the sample; roughly four fifths occur only once, and just under 8.5% lies in the top ten. Sequencing was performed on peripheral blood, taken from a patient treated with radiotherapy plus ipilimumab. The source is a human donor with non-small cell lung cancer who had stable disease on radiotherapy plus ipilimumab.

This clone turned up a few times. The genes are TRBV6-4 and TRBJ2-1; 8 bases match TRBD2. Germline lookup yields CDR1 MRHNA and CDR2 SNTAGT. V lost 2 bases to trimming and J lost 8 bases; unmatched junction nucleotides: 5. The CDR3 spans 14 residues. The CDR3 spells CASSDGLAVDEQFF. The CDR3 coding sequence is TGTGCCAGCAGTGACGGACTAGCAGTGGATGAGCAGTTCTTC.

This clone was seen a few times. The gene calls are TRBV2 and TRBJ1-5, with a weak D call TRBD1 (6 bases). Germline CDR1 is SNHLY and CDR2 is FYNNEI. V dropped 11 bases and J dropped 1 base, with 15 bases sitting between them. The CDR3 has 14 amino acids. As DNA, the CDR3 is TGTGCCTCACGAAGGGACATAAGCAATCAGCCCCAGCATTTT. Its translation is CASRRDISNQPQHF.

The V call is TRBV6-4, the J call TRBJ2-3; a possible D gene is TRBD1 (6 bases). Germline V CDR1 and CDR2: MRHNA, SNTAGT. The CDR3 runs 14 residues. The V end lost 0 bases, the J end lost 5 bases, and 9 bases lay between the germline ends. The CDR3 region is CASSDSGAIDTQYF. The CDR3 DNA reads as TGTGCCAGCAGTGACTCGGGGGCGATAGATACGCAGTATTTT.